The text below deals with one TCR beta chain. The germline V gene has CDR1 LNHNV and CDR2 YYDKDF (reference sequence). The germline V and J ends were trimmed by 4 bases and 3 bases, with 10 bases remaining between them. The CDR3 spans 13 residues. Profiling relied on immunoSEQ multiplex PCR, and the TCRdb table lists in-frame clones only, not all of them. This sample has hundreds of thousands of clones, with 80% to 90% found just once. The sample comes from a study of blood T cell repertoires in COVID-19. For the study at large: Donors in Cohort 3 who had recovered were those with two negative PCRs, healthcare professional clearance, or resolution of their symptoms. Samples of COVID-19 (acute and convalescent) were obtained from the United States, Italy and Spain. PBMCs, B-cell-depleted T cells, or T cells provided the cDNA or gDNA that made up the material.

Participant-reported clinical history was the basis for cohort assignment. The sequence came from a woman in her 50s in a cohort exposed to, infected with or recovered from COVID-19 (not recorded which). Material for sequencing was PBMCs or T cells enriched from blood (not recorded which). The rearrangement joins TRBV15 to TRBJ2-7, with D uncertain. CDR3 sequence (DNA): TGTGCCACCAGCATTGCGCCCGTCTACGAGCAGTACTTC. Translating gives CATSIAPVYEQYF. Looking up the rest from reference TRBV15 and TRBJ2-7 gives the full variable domain: DAMVIQNPRYQVTQFGKPVTLSCSQTLNHNVMYWYQQKSSQAPKLLFHYYDKDFNNEADTPDNFQSRRPNTSFCFLDIRSPGLGDTAMYLCATSIAPVYEQYFGPGTRLTVT.